The rows below give T cell receptor beta chains drawn from one sample of a study of cytomegalovirus exposure and HLA in healthy donors. The assay was immunoSEQ multiplex PCR, and TCRdb's table has in-frame clones only and misses some. Of approximately 51,000 clones in the sample, 81% were seen once. The sequencing input was PBMCs. The receptors shown here come from a boy under 18 in good health and CMV-seropositive. CDR3s include the opening cysteine and the closing phenylalanine or tryptophan. The D gene is left open where the match is weak. Size is omitted from some rows. Given values are once, few, many or a class for expanded clones.

J gene: TRBJ2-1; D gene: NA; V gene: TRBV29-1; clone size: NA; CDR3 DNA: TGCAGCGTTGAAACCGACAACTACAATGAGCAGTTCTTC; CDR3 protein: CSVETDNYNEQFF
J gene: TRBJ2-7; D gene: TRBD2; V gene: TRBV11-2; clone size: NA; CDR3 DNA: TGTGCCAGCAGCTTAGCCCTAGCGGGGGGGGATGAGCAGTACTTC; CDR3 protein: CASSLALAGGDEQYF
J gene: TRBJ2-2; D gene: NA; V gene: TRBV7-2; clone size: NA; CDR3 DNA: TGTGCCAGCAGCTCCCAGTTGATACGGGTGTTTTTT; CDR3 protein: CASSSQLIRVFF
J gene: TRBJ1-5; D gene: NA; V gene: TRBV4-1; clone size: NA; CDR3 DNA: TGCGCCAGCAGCCAAGATGACGGGGAGGTTCAGCCCCAGCATTTT; CDR3 protein: CASSQDDGEVQPQHF
J gene: TRBJ2-5; D gene: TRBD2; V gene: TRBV6-5; clone size: NA; CDR3 DNA: TGTGCCAGCAGTGCGGGGACTAGCGGGGGGGAGGCCCAGTACTTC; CDR3 protein: CASSAGTSGGEAQYF
J gene: TRBJ1-3; D gene: NA; V gene: TRBV6-1; clone size: NA; CDR3 DNA: TGTGCCACCAGGGCCTTCCTTGGAAACACCATATATTTT; CDR3 protein: CATRAFLGNTIYF
J gene: TRBJ2-7; D gene: NA; V gene: TRBV19; clone size: NA; CDR3 DNA: TGTGCCAGTAGTTGGGACGGGGGCTACGAGCAGTACTTC; CDR3 protein: CASSWDGGYEQYF
J gene: TRBJ2-5; D gene: NA; V gene: TRBV20-1; clone size: few; CDR3 DNA: TGCAGTAGCCTAGGGGGAGAGACCCAGTACTTC; CDR3 protein: CSSLGGETQYF
J gene: TRBJ2-2; D gene: TRBD1; V gene: TRBV6-5; clone size: NA; CDR3 DNA: TGTGCCAGCAGTTACACGACAGGGTCTGGCGGGGAGCTGTTTTTT; CDR3 protein: CASSYTTGSGGELFF
J gene: TRBJ1-4; D gene: TRBD1; V gene: TRBV6-1; clone size: NA; CDR3 DNA: TGTGCCAGCGGCGCCAGGGGGGTTAATGAAAAACTGTTTTTT; CDR3 protein: CASGARGVNEKLFF
J gene: TRBJ1-6; D gene: NA; V gene: TRBV20-1; clone size: once; CDR3 DNA: TGCAGTGGCGGATATAATTCACCCCTCCACTTT; CDR3 protein: CSGGYNSPLHF
J gene: TRBJ1-1; D gene: TRBD1; V gene: TRBV5-4; clone size: NA; CDR3 DNA: TGTGCCAGCAGCAGACAGGGAGAAGCAAGTGGGAAGGACACTGAAGCTTTCTTT; CDR3 protein: CASSRQGEASGKDTEAFF
J gene: TRBJ2-5; D gene: NA; V gene: TRBV6-1; clone size: NA; CDR3 DNA: TGTGCCAGCAGTGATCGAGGCAGGGGAGCGGAGACCCAGTACTTC; CDR3 protein: CASSDRGRGAETQYF
J gene: TRBJ2-7; D gene: NA; V gene: TRBV9; clone size: NA; CDR3 DNA: TGTGCCAGCAGCGTAGGCTCAGGGAACTACGAGCAGTACTTC; CDR3 protein: CASSVGSGNYEQYF
J gene: TRBJ2-2; D gene: NA; V gene: TRBV7-3; clone size: NA; CDR3 DNA: TGTGCCAGCAGCCGCGGGGTCTACGGAGCCGGGGAGCTGTTTTTT; CDR3 protein: CASSRGVYGAGELFF
J gene: TRBJ1-4; D gene: NA; V gene: TRBV7-7; clone size: NA; CDR3 DNA: TGTGCTAGCAGCCCCAACAGCCATGCAACTAATGAAAAACTGTTTTTT; CDR3 protein: CASSPNSHATNEKLFF
J gene: TRBJ1-1; D gene: NA; V gene: TRBV18; clone size: NA; CDR3 DNA: TGTGCCAGCTCAACAGCCCTTCCGGGGGTAAATCAAGCTTTCTTT; CDR3 protein: CASSTALPGVNQAFF
J gene: TRBJ2-4; D gene: NA; V gene: TRBV7-9; clone size: once; CDR3 DNA: TGTGCCAGCAGCCAGTTAGCCAAAAACATTCAGTACTTC; CDR3 protein: CASSQLAKNIQYF
J gene: TRBJ1-2; D gene: TRBD1; V gene: TRBV6-4; clone size: NA; CDR3 DNA: TGTGCCAGCAGTGACGGGCAGGCGACAGGGGGCTACACCTTC; CDR3 protein: CASSDGQATGGYTF
J gene: TRBJ1-2; D gene: NA; V gene: TRBV2; clone size: NA; CDR3 DNA: TGTGCCAGCCGCCAGGGGTATTCCCGGGAAAACTACACCTTC; CDR3 protein: CASRQGYSRENYTF
J gene: TRBJ2-4; D gene: TRBD2; V gene: TRBV6-5; clone size: NA; CDR3 DNA: TGTGCCAGCAGTCGTAGCGGGGGGGAAAACATTCAGTACTTC; CDR3 protein: CASSRSGGENIQYF
J gene: TRBJ2-5; D gene: NA; V gene: TRBV7-8; clone size: NA; CDR3 DNA: TGTGCCAAATACCCCCCCCGGACAAACCAAGAGACCCAGTACTTC; CDR3 protein: CAKYPPRTNQETQYF
J gene: TRBJ1-2; D gene: NA; V gene: TRBV19; clone size: NA; CDR3 DNA: TGTGCCAGTAGTATAGCTCCCCCGCGGCTGGACAGAAGCTATGGCTACACCTTC; CDR3 protein: CASSIAPPRLDRSYGYTF
J gene: TRBJ2-7; D gene: NA; V gene: TRBV5-5; clone size: NA; CDR3 DNA: TGTGCCAGCAGCTTGGCAGGCGGGAAGATCTACGAGCAGTACTTC; CDR3 protein: CASSLAGGKIYEQYF
J gene: TRBJ1-4; D gene: TRBD1; V gene: TRBV5-4; clone size: NA; CDR3 DNA: TGTGCCAGCAGCTTAGACAGGGTACGGCGAAAACTGTTTTTT; CDR3 protein: CASSLDRVRRKLFF
J gene: TRBJ1-3; D gene: NA; V gene: TRBV7-2; clone size: NA; CDR3 DNA: TGTGCCAGCAGCTTAACGGCAGGTACCACCTCTGGAAACACCATATATTTT; CDR3 protein: CASSLTAGTTSGNTIYF
J gene: TRBJ2-1; D gene: TRBD2; V gene: TRBV7-9; clone size: NA; CDR3 DNA: TGTGCCAGCAGCTTGAGACGACTAGCGGGCTCCTACAATGAGCAGTTCTTC; CDR3 protein: CASSLRRLAGSYNEQFF
J gene: TRBJ1-5; D gene: NA; V gene: TRBV19; clone size: once; CDR3 DNA: TGTGCCAGTAGTATCAGACGGGGAAATCAGCCCCAGCATTTT; CDR3 protein: CASSIRRGNQPQHF
J gene: TRBJ2-7; D gene: NA; V gene: TRBV7-9; clone size: NA; CDR3 DNA: TGTGCCAGCAGCTTAAAGACACGACCCTACGAGCAGTACTTC; CDR3 protein: CASSLKTRPYEQYF
J gene: TRBJ2-7; D gene: NA; V gene: TRBV6-1; clone size: NA; CDR3 DNA: TGTGCCAGCAGTGAGGGGCCTTCCTACGAGCAGTACTTC; CDR3 protein: CASSEGPSYEQYF
J gene: TRBJ2-7; D gene: NA; V gene: TRBV21-1; clone size: NA; CDR3 DNA: TGTGCCAGCAGCAAAGCGGAGGACTACTTAGGCTCCTACGAGCAGTACTTC; CDR3 protein: CASSKAEDYLGSYEQYF
J gene: TRBJ2-1; D gene: NA; V gene: TRBV5-4; clone size: NA; CDR3 DNA: TGTGCCAGCAGCTTGGTAGGGGCCAATGAGCAGTTCTTC; CDR3 protein: CASSLVGANEQFF
J gene: TRBJ2-7; D gene: TRBD2; V gene: TRBV5-1; clone size: NA; CDR3 DNA: TGCGTCAGCAGCTTGGATAAGTGGGCTAGCGGGTCCTACGAGCAGTACTTC; CDR3 protein: CVSSLDKWASGSYEQYF
J gene: TRBJ2-7; D gene: TRBD2; V gene: TRBV7-9; clone size: NA; CDR3 DNA: TGTGCCAGCAGCTCAACACTGGGGGGGGGACTGAGCTACGAGCAGTACTTC; CDR3 protein: CASSSTLGGGLSYEQYF
J gene: TRBJ2-5; D gene: NA; V gene: TRBV2; clone size: NA; CDR3 DNA: TGTGCCAGCAGTGAGTCCCCCATGGAGACCCAGTACTTC; CDR3 protein: CASSESPMETQYF
J gene: TRBJ1-2; D gene: TRBD1; V gene: TRBV29-1; clone size: NA; CDR3 DNA: TGCAGCGTTACCGAGGGAGTGTGGACAGGGGACTATGGCTACACCTTC; CDR3 protein: CSVTEGVWTGDYGYTF
J gene: TRBJ1-3; D gene: TRBD1; V gene: TRBV18; clone size: NA; CDR3 DNA: TGTGCCAGCTCACCCCAGGGGGCCGACACCATATATTTT; CDR3 protein: CASSPQGADTIYF
J gene: TRBJ1-6; D gene: NA; V gene: TRBV6-1; clone size: few; CDR3 DNA: TGTGCCAGCAGTGAAGCAACGGGGGGGGGTTCACCCCTCCACTTT; CDR3 protein: CASSEATGGGSPLHF
J gene: TRBJ1-2; D gene: TRBD1; V gene: TRBV4-1; clone size: NA; CDR3 DNA: TGCGCCAGCAGCCAAGCCTTTACGACAGGGTCGGGTGGCTACACCTTC; CDR3 protein: CASSQAFTTGSGGYTF
J gene: TRBJ2-3; D gene: TRBD2; V gene: TRBV6-1; clone size: NA; CDR3 DNA: TGTGCCAGCAGTGGGGATAGCGGGGGGGTCACAGATACGCAGTATTTT; CDR3 protein: CASSGDSGGVTDTQYF
J gene: TRBJ1-6; D gene: NA; V gene: TRBV5-1; clone size: NA; CDR3 DNA: TGCGCCAGCAGTTTGACAGGTGACTCCTATAATTCACCCCTCCACTTT; CDR3 protein: CASSLTGDSYNSPLHF
J gene: TRBJ2-7; D gene: NA; V gene: TRBV28; clone size: NA; CDR3 DNA: TGTGCCAGCAGTACCCGCGGACTCACCTACGAGCAGTACTTC; CDR3 protein: CASSTRGLTYEQYF
J gene: TRBJ2-1; D gene: NA; V gene: TRBV7-8; clone size: NA; CDR3 DNA: TGTGCCAGCAGCTTGGCCTTAGCGGCCCCACCGAGGAATGAGCAGTTCTTC; CDR3 protein: CASSLALAAPPRNEQFF
J gene: TRBJ1-5; D gene: NA; V gene: TRBV6-6; clone size: NA; CDR3 DNA: TGTGCCAGCATCAGGGGACACCCTAATACCGGTCAGCCCCAGCATTTT; CDR3 protein: CASIRGHPNTGQPQHF
J gene: TRBJ1-2; D gene: NA; V gene: TRBV5-1; clone size: NA; CDR3 DNA: TGCGCCAGCAGCTTGGTTTACAGGGACACAATCTATGGCTACACCTTC; CDR3 protein: CASSLVYRDTIYGYTF
J gene: TRBJ1-2; D gene: TRBD1; V gene: TRBV5-8; clone size: NA; CDR3 DNA: TGTGCCAGCAGTGGCAGGGGGTCCGGTGAAGGCTACACCTTC; CDR3 protein: CASSGRGSGEGYTF
J gene: TRBJ1-4; D gene: NA; V gene: TRBV6-1; clone size: NA; CDR3 DNA: TGTGCCAGCCAGGCTCTCGCAACTAATGAAAAACTGTTTTTT; CDR3 protein: CASQALATNEKLFF
J gene: TRBJ1-6; D gene: TRBD1; V gene: TRBV5-4; clone size: NA; CDR3 DNA: TGTGCCAGCAGCTCCGGGACAGATAATTCACCCCTCCACTTT; CDR3 protein: CASSSGTDNSPLHF
J gene: TRBJ2-7; D gene: TRBD2; V gene: TRBV9; clone size: NA; CDR3 DNA: TGTGCCAGCAGCGTAGGGGCTAGCGGGGGTGCCTACGAGCAGTACTTC; CDR3 protein: CASSVGASGGAYEQYF
J gene: TRBJ1-4; D gene: NA; V gene: TRBV7-2; clone size: few; CDR3 DNA: TGTGCCAGCAGCTTAGGGCCACAGGTGCTCAGGGAAAAACTGTTTTTT; CDR3 protein: CASSLGPQVLREKLFF
J gene: TRBJ2-5; D gene: NA; V gene: TRBV9; clone size: NA; CDR3 DNA: TGTGCCAGCAGTAGTGCGAAGGAGACCCAGTACTTC; CDR3 protein: CASSSAKETQYF
J gene: TRBJ2-7; D gene: NA; V gene: TRBV5-5; clone size: NA; CDR3 DNA: TGTGCCAGCAGCTTTAGCAGATTTTCCTACGAGCAGTACTTC; CDR3 protein: CASSFSRFSYEQYF
J gene: TRBJ2-5; D gene: NA; V gene: TRBV5-6; clone size: NA; CDR3 DNA: TGTGCCAGCAGCTTGGCGGTCGCGCTGCAGAAACAGCAGTACTTC; CDR3 protein: CASSLAVALQKQQYF
J gene: TRBJ1-1; D gene: NA; V gene: TRBV4-1; clone size: NA; CDR3 DNA: TGCGCCAGCAGCCGAGGGTATCAGAACACTGAAGCTTTCTTT; CDR3 protein: CASSRGYQNTEAFF
J gene: TRBJ1-2; D gene: NA; V gene: TRBV9; clone size: NA; CDR3 DNA: TGTGCCAGCAGCCCCGGGACAAAAGACTATGGCTACACCTTC; CDR3 protein: CASSPGTKDYGYTF
J gene: TRBJ2-7; D gene: NA; V gene: TRBV27; clone size: NA; CDR3 DNA: TGTGCCAGCAGTTTAGAGGGGGCCTACGAGCAGTACTTC; CDR3 protein: CASSLEGAYEQYF
J gene: TRBJ1-1; D gene: NA; V gene: TRBV4-1; clone size: few; CDR3 DNA: TGCGCCAGCAGCCTCTACCGAAACGAGAACACTGAAGCTTTCTTT; CDR3 protein: CASSLYRNENTEAFF
J gene: TRBJ1-1; D gene: NA; V gene: TRBV4-1; clone size: few; CDR3 DNA: TGCGCCAGCAGCCAAAGTAGGGGTTTGAACACTGAAGCTTTCTTT; CDR3 protein: CASSQSRGLNTEAFF
J gene: TRBJ2-1; D gene: NA; V gene: TRBV7-9; clone size: NA; CDR3 DNA: TGTTCCAGCAGCCCTACGTACAATGAGCAGTTCTTC; CDR3 protein: CSSSPTYNEQFF
J gene: TRBJ2-2; D gene: NA; V gene: TRBV9; clone size: NA; CDR3 DNA: TGTGCCAGCAGCGTAGCCCCCGGCCGAGGGATAACCGGGGAGCTGTTTTTT; CDR3 protein: CASSVAPGRGITGELFF